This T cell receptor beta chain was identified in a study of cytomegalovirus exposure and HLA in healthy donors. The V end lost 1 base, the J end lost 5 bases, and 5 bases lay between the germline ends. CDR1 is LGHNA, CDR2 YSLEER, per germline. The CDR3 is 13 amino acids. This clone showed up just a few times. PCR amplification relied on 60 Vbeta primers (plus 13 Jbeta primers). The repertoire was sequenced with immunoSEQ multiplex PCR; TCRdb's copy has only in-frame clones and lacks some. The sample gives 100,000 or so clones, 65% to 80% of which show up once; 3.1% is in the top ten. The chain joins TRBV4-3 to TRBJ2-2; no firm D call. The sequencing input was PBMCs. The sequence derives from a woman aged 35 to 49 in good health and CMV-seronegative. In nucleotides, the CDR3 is TGCGCCAGCAGCCAAGTCGGGACCGGGGAGCTGTTTTTT. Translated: CASSQVGTGELFF.